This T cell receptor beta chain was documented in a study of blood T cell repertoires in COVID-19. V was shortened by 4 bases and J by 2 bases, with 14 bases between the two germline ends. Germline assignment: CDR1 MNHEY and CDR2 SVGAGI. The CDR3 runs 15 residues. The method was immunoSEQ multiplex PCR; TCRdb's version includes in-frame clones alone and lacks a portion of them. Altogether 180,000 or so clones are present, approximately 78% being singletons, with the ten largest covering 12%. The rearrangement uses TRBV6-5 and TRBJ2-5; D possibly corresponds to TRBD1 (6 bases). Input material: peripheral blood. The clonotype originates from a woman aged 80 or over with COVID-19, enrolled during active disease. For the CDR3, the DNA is TGTGCCAGCAGTTCACTCCGGACAGAACAAGAGACCCAGTACTTC. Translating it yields CASSSLRTEQETQYF.